The 27 T cell receptor beta chains below all came from one sample that was sequenced in a study of blood T cell repertoires in COVID-19. The repertoire was sequenced with immunoSEQ multiplex PCR; TCRdb's copy has only in-frame clones and lacks some. Of about 240,000 clones in the sample, about 80% were seen once. Sequenced sample: peripheral blood. The receptors derive from a woman aged 80 or older with acute or convalescent COVID-19.

The chain joins TRBV3-1 (or the pseudogene TRBV3-2) to TRBJ1-5; tentative D call: TRBD1 (6 bases). V was pared by 4 bases and J by 0 bases, with 13 bases between. Germline CDR1 reads LGHDT; CDR2 reads YNNKEL (reference sequence). The CDR3 consists of 16 residues. CDR3 amino acids: CASSLGTPYSNQPQHF. The CDR3 DNA is TGTGCCAGCAGCCTCGGGACACCCTATAGCAATCAGCCCCAGCATTTT.

Concerning this clone: Other DNA sequences in this sample translate to the same CDR3. The J gene is TRBJ1-6, the V gene TRBV5-4, with TRBD1 matching over 9 bases. With 4 bases clipped from V and 7 bases from J, the junction kept 3 bases outside the gene matches. Germline values: CDR1 SGHNT, CDR2 YYREEE (reference sequence). The CDR3 spans 14 residues. The CDR3 spells CASSPGQGNSPLHF. The CDR3 DNA is TGTGCCAGCAGCCCTGGACAGGGGAATTCACCCCTCCACTTT.

The chain recombines TRBV2 with TRBJ2-5, with 7 bases matching TRBD2. V trimming: 7 bases; J trimming: 7 bases; junction bases outside the gene matches: 12. Germline lookup yields CDR1 SNHLY and CDR2 FYNNEI. The CDR3 covers 14 residues. This chain's CDR3 is CASNSGARQGTQYF. The CDR3 nucleotides read TGTGCCAGCAACAGCGGGGCGAGGCAGGGGACCCAGTACTTC.

As for this clone: Other DNA sequences in the sample encode the same CDR3. The chain has TRBV30 and TRBJ1-5, with a possible D match to TRBD1 (6 bases). V shed 3 bases and J shed 5 bases, with 11 bases lying between them. Germline V gene data show CDR1 as GTSNPN and CDR2 as SVGIG (reference sequence). This CDR3 comprises 13 residues. The CDR3 is CAWSQGRDQPQHF. The CDR3 nucleotides read TGTGCCTGGAGCCAGGGGAGAGATCAGCCCCAGCATTTT.

This rearrangement joins TRBV3-1 (or the pseudogene TRBV3-2) to TRBJ1-4; TRBD1 is a possible D gene (6 bases). CDR1 and CDR2 from the germline V gene are LGHDT and YNNKEL (reference sequence). V was clipped by 4 bases and J by 6 bases, with 15 bases between them. The CDR3 is made up of 15 amino acids. CDR3 amino acids: CASSRLQGWDEKLFF. CDR3 coding DNA: TGTGCCAGCAGCCGATTACAGGGTTGGGATGAAAAACTGTTTTTT.

The chain links TRBV5-1 to TRBJ2-1, with 10 bases aligning to TRBD2. Germline values: CDR1 SGHRS, CDR2 YFSETQ. The CDR3 is made up of 16 amino acids. Unmatched junction bases numbered 2, after V lost 0 bases and J lost 2 bases. Here the CDR3 DNA reads TGCGCCAGCAGCTTGGTAGCGGGGGGCCCCTACAATGAGCAGTTCTTC. Its protein product is CASSLVAGGPYNEQFF.

The CDR3 DNA reads as TGCGCCAGCAGCCCAAGACAGGGGGCGACGGACTATGGCTACACCTTC. Amino acids: CASSPRQGATDYGYTF. This sequence joins TRBV5-1 and TRBJ1-2; 10 positions match TRBD1. From germline, CDR1 is SGHRS and CDR2 YFSETQ. The CDR3 is 16 amino acids. V trimming: 4 bases; J trimming: 3 bases; junction bases outside the gene matches: 9. The entire variable domain, with the rest obtained from reference TRBV5-1 and TRBJ1-2, is as follows: KAGVTQTPRYLIKTRGQQVTLSCSPISGHRSVSWYQQTPGQGLQFLFEYFSETQRNKGNFPGRFSGRQFSNSRSEMNVSTLELGDSALYLCASSPRQGATDYGYTFGSGTRLTVV.

V and J are TRBV3-1 (or the pseudogene TRBV3-2) and TRBJ1-2; D is possibly TRBD1 (5 bases). Germline CDR1 reads LGHDT; CDR2 reads YNNKEL (reference sequence). The V end was cut by 4 bases, the J end by 1 base, with 7 bases between. The CDR3 contains 13 residues. CDR3 residues: CASSLRGNYGYTF. DNA of the CDR3: TGTGCCAGCAGCCTTAGGGGTAACTATGGCTACACCTTC.

The V gene is TRBV4-1, the J gene TRBJ2-7, with TRBD1 matching over 7 bases. The germline V gene encodes CDR1 MGHRA and CDR2 YSYEKL. With V trimmed by 2 bases and J by 1 base, 8 bases remained unmatched. The CDR3 runs to 16 residues. This chain's CDR3 is CASSQTETGSSYEQYF. The CDR3 nucleotides are TGCGCCAGCAGCCAAACAGAGACAGGGTCATCCTACGAGCAGTACTTC.

The chain is built from TRBV6-6 and TRBJ2-2, with D maybe TRBD1 (6 bases). Germline CDR1 reads MNHNY; CDR2 reads SVGAGI (reference sequence). The V end was cut by 6 bases, the J end by 7 bases, with 21 bases between. This CDR3 has 16 amino acids. CDR3 loop: CASSHGTTEEGGELFF. The CDR3 DNA follows: TGTGCCAGCAGCCACGGGACAACAGAAGAAGGCGGGGAGCTGTTTTTT.

The chain employs TRBV5-1 and TRBJ1-4; possibly TRBD1 for D (6 bases). CDR3 length: 17 amino acids. CDR1 SGHRS and CDR2 YFSETQ come from the germline V gene. Trimming cost V 4 bases and J 0 bases, with 16 bases left between them. As DNA, the CDR3 is TGCGCCAGCAGCCCGTTTACAGGGATTGCAACTAATGAAAAACTGTTTTTT. Encoded protein: CASSPFTGIATNEKLFF.

The chain uses TRBV2 and TRBJ2-2, with 11 positions matching TRBD2. The V gene end was trimmed by 5 bases and the J gene end by 4 bases; junction bases not matched to a gene: 6. Germline CDR1 SNHLY, CDR2 FYNNEI. The CDR3 extends over 16 amino acids. The CDR3 DNA sequence: TGTGCCAGCAGTAAAGGACTAGCGGGTGGCACCGGGGAGCTGTTTTTT. This encodes CASSKGLAGGTGELFF.

The chain employs TRBV2 and TRBJ2-7; D perhaps matches TRBD2 (6 bases). Germline V CDR1 and CDR2: SNHLY, FYNNEI. The CDR3 is 12 amino acids. The ends were cut back, 6 bases at V and 6 bases at J, with 12 bases in the middle. The CDR3 DNA sequence: TGTGCCAGCAGAGTAAGGCGGGGCGAGCAGTACTTC. Translated, it gives CASRVRRGEQYF.

This chain uses TRBV18 with TRBJ1-2; a weak D match, TRBD1 (5 bases). Germline-derived CDR1 and CDR2 are KGHSH and LQKENI. Trimming pared 3 bases from V and 0 bases from J, leaving 20 bases between. The CDR3 has 18 amino acids. The CDR3 sequence: CASSPVPGGKIPNYGYTF. The DNA of the CDR3 is TGTGCCAGCTCACCGGTGCCCGGGGGAAAAATTCCTAACTATGGCTACACCTTC.

This chain links TRBV3-1 (or the pseudogene TRBV3-2) with TRBJ2-7, with TRBD1 identical over 8 bases. Germline CDR1 and CDR2: LGHDT and YNNKEL (reference sequence). The CDR3 extends over 15 amino acids. The trim removed 1 base at V and 2 bases at J, leaving 4 bases unmatched. The chain's CDR3 is CASSQGRTGTYEQYF. CDR3 coding DNA: TGTGCCAGCAGCCAAGGTCGGACAGGGACCTACGAGCAGTACTTC.

This clone is a singleton in its sample. The V and J genes are TRBV12-5 and TRBJ1-2, with TRBD1 identical over 9 bases. Trimming removed 4 bases from V and 8 bases from J; junction bases left unmatched: 8. The CDR3 consists of 14 residues. CDR1 and CDR2 from the germline V gene are LGHNT and FRNRAP. The CDR3 sequence is CASGSLAGTGGYTF. In DNA form, the CDR3 reads TGTGCTAGTGGTTCGTTGGCTGGGACAGGGGGCTACACCTTC.

The V call is TRBV3-1 (or the pseudogene TRBV3-2), the J call TRBJ1-1, with D maybe TRBD1 (6 bases). CDR1 is LGHDT and CDR2 is YNNKEL in the germline V gene (reference sequence). CDR3 size: 15 residues. V lost 0 bases and J lost 4, with 12 bases in between. For the CDR3, the DNA is TGTGCCAGCAGCCAAGAGGGGGCAGGGGCCACTGAAGCTTTCTTT. Translated: CASSQEGAGATEAFF.

The gene calls are TRBV4-1 and TRBJ1-5, with 7 bases matching TRBD1. The CDR3 spans 18 residues. The V gene's germline CDR1 is MGHRA and CDR2 YSYEKL. V was pared by 6 bases and J by 0 bases, with 14 bases of the junction left unmatched. CDR3 in DNA: TGCGCCAGCAGTCCAAAAAAGGGGGCGGGTTATAGCAATCAGCCCCAGCATTTT. Translated, it gives CASSPKKGAGYSNQPQHF.

This chain connects TRBV4-1 to TRBJ1-5, with 7 positions matching TRBD1. Germline V gives CDR1 MGHRA, CDR2 YSYEKL. The CDR3 is 14 amino acids. The junction had 3 bases not matched to a gene; V was cut back by 6 bases and J by 1 base. For the CDR3, the DNA is TGCGCCAGCAGTACAGGGGTCAGCAATCAGCCCCAGCATTTT. It yields the protein CASSTGVSNQPQHF.

Here the CDR3 reads CASRDQTGGSNSPLHF. CDR3 in DNA: TGTGCCAGCAGGGACCAGACAGGGGGCAGTAATTCACCCCTCCACTTT. The rearrangement uses TRBV2 and TRBJ1-6; 10 bases fit TRBD1. CDR1 is SNHLY, CDR2 FYNNEI, per germline. This CDR3 comprises 16 residues. With 6 bases clipped from V and 6 bases from J, the junction kept 8 bases outside the gene matches.

The genes are TRBV6-6 and TRBJ1-6, with D maybe TRBD1 (6 bases). The CDR3 contains 15 residues. Trimming stripped 2 bases from V and 8 bases from J, with 13 bases between. Germline assignment: CDR1 MNHNY and CDR2 SVGAGI (reference sequence). CDR3 amino acids: CASSYRGGEDSPLHF. The CDR3 nucleotides read TGTGCCAGCAGTTACCGAGGGGGGGAAGATTCACCCCTCCACTTT.

The CDR3 loop reads CASSQYNEQFF. CDR3 nucleotide sequence: TGTGCCAGCAGCCAGTACAATGAGCAGTTCTTC. V usage is TRBV28 and J usage is TRBJ2-1; D gene uncertain. This CDR3 region has 11 residues. Germline values: CDR1 MDHEN, CDR2 SYDVKM. Trimming cost V 6 bases and J 4 bases, with 4 bases left between them. Drawing the rest from reference TRBV28 and TRBJ2-1, the complete variable domain is DVKVTQSSRYLVKRTGEKVFLECVQDMDHENMFWYRQDPGLGLRLIYFSYDVKMKEKGDIPEGYSVSREKKERFSLILESASTNQTSMYLCASSQYNEQFFGPGTRLTVL.

V gene TRBV19 combines with J gene TRBJ1-2; 12 nucleotides agree with TRBD1. Germline V gene sequence: CDR1 LNHDA, CDR2 SQIVND (reference sequence). The CDR3 consists of 18 residues. The junction had 15 bases not matched to a gene; V was cut back by 2 bases and J by 8 bases. The CDR3, as DNA: TGTGCCAGTAGTATAAGCTTCTGGGACAGGGGGCGCGGGAAAGGCTACACCTTC. Translating it yields CASSISFWDRGRGKGYTF.

This rearrangement joins TRBV7-2 to TRBJ1-2, with 7 bases matching TRBD1. Germline V gene data show CDR1 as SGHTA and CDR2 as FQGNSA. V was pared by 6 bases and J by 7 bases, with 8 bases of the junction left unmatched. The CDR3 runs to 13 residues. CDR3 loop: CASSSDRKGGYTF. DNA for the CDR3: TGTGCCAGCAGTTCGGACAGGAAGGGTGGCTACACCTTC.

This chain joins TRBV5-1 and TRBJ2-1, with D possibly being TRBD2 (6 bases). The germline V and J ends were trimmed by 5 bases and 0 bases, with 15 bases remaining between them. CDR3 length: 16 residues. In germline, CDR1 is SGHRS, CDR2 YFSETQ. The CDR3 nucleotides read TGCGCCAGCAGTCCCCTCGGGGGTACCTCCTACAATGAGCAGTTCTTC. This sequence encodes CASSPLGGTSYNEQFF.

The chain uses TRBV7-3 and TRBJ2-2, with 7 bases that match TRBD2. CDR3 length: 15 amino acids. J lost 0 bases, V lost 5 bases, and 3 bases had no gene match. CDR1 and CDR2 (germline): SGHTA, FQGTGA. CDR3 DNA sequence: TGTGCCAGCAGCCCCGGGGGGACGAACACCGGGGAGCTGTTTTTT. It translates to CASSPGGTNTGELFF.

The chain couples TRBV5-1 to TRBJ2-5; TRBD1 agrees at 10 bases. Germline CDR1 and CDR2: SGHRS and YFSETQ. The J segment lost 3 bases and the V segment lost 2 bases, leaving 1 base of the junction unmatched. This CDR3 comprises 14 residues. CDR3 nucleotides: TGCGCCAGCAGCTTCGGGACAGGGGAAGAGACCCAGTACTTC. Protein product: CASSFGTGEETQYF.